This entry lists 6 T cell receptor beta chains sequenced from one sample in a study of shared clonotypes between healthy human individuals. Sequencing used immunoSEQ multiplex PCR; TCRdb keeps in-frame clones, though not all of them. The sample contains about 1.1 million clones, approximately 75% of which appear only once. Sequenced sample: memory CD4+ T cells from PBMCs. Subset described: CD45RA-negative fraction. Source of these receptors: a man aged 18-30 years in good health. Some clones in this sample may be carry-over from other donors' samples.

The chain links TRBV14 to TRBJ2-3, with 9 bases identical to TRBD2. The germline gives CDR1 SGHDN, CDR2 FVKESK. Losses at the gene ends were 1 base for V and 6 bases for J; bases not matched to a gene: 8. The CDR3 totals 16 residues. The chain's CDR3 is CASSQGFSGSRDTQYF. The CDR3 bases are TGTGCCAGCAGCCAAGGGTTTAGCGGGAGTAGGGATACGCAGTATTTT.

The table lists this clone with a count of one. This same CDR3 is encoded by further DNA sequences in the sample. The gene calls are TRBV5-1 and TRBJ2-3, with D possibly matching TRBD2 (5 bases). The CDR3 sequence is 14 residues long. V was cut by 5 bases and J by 0 bases, with 10 bases left in between. The germline V gene has CDR1 SGHRS and CDR2 YFSETQ. The CDR3 loop is CASSLGLSTDTQYF. CDR3 coding DNA: TGCGCCAGCAGTCTCGGACTCAGCACAGATACGCAGTATTTT.

The chain has TRBV23-1 and TRBJ2-7; 7 nucleotides match TRBD2. TRBV23-1 is identified as an open reading frame with a role that is uncertain. The J segment lost 0 bases and the V segment lost 0 bases, leaving 11 bases of the junction unmatched. This CDR3 is built from 18 residues. CDR3 protein: CASSQSKPRSGNSYEQYF. As DNA, the CDR3 is TGCGCCAGCAGTCAATCTAAGCCCAGGAGCGGGAACTCCTACGAGCAGTACTTC.

This clone showed up just a few times. This chain connects TRBV6-5 to TRBJ2-6; no clear D gene. The CDR3 consists of 13 residues. Germline V gene sequence: CDR1 MNHEY, CDR2 SVGAGI. V was clipped by 4 bases and J by 4 bases, with 5 bases between them. This chain's CDR3 is CASSLGGANVLTF. In DNA form, the CDR3 reads TGTGCCAGCAGTTTAGGCGGGGCCAACGTCCTGACTTTC.

The V call is TRBV30, the J call TRBJ2-1; D may be TRBD1 (5 bases). The CDR3 extends over 11 amino acids. V lost 2 bases, J lost 13 bases, and 12 bases lay in between. Per germline, CDR1 GTSNPN and CDR2 SVGIG (reference sequence). CDR3 nucleotide sequence: TGTGCCTGGAGTTCCAGACAGATTCAGTTCTTC. This codes for CAWSSRQIQFF.

The chain joins TRBV19 to TRBJ1-1; D is unresolved. This CDR3 is 15 amino acids long. Trimming removed 3 bases from V and 6 bases from J, with 17 bases in between. Germline-derived CDR1 and CDR2 are LNHDA and SQIVND (reference sequence). The CDR3 here is CASSMKDWVSAEAFF. In DNA, the CDR3 is TGTGCCAGTAGTATGAAGGACTGGGTATCGGCTGAAGCTTTCTTT.